This T cell receptor (beta chain) was profiled in a study of blood T cell repertoires in COVID-19 (TCRdb year 2020). Some background on the complete study: Samples from collaborators originated in the United States, Italy and Spain and spanned both the acute and convalescent phases of COVID-19. The prospective study material was composed of cDNA or gDNA derived from T cells, B-cell-depleted T cells, or PBMCs. The dataset comprised deeply sampled blood TCRbeta repertoires from subjects exposed to, actively infected with, or recovered from COVID-19. The repertoires were made available in a free public database intended to serve as a resource for research on the immune response to SARS-CoV-2. Samples were obtained from the ongoing ImmuneRACE study (first 160 participants) and from approximately 1,200 subjects provided by 6 global collaborators. Sample metadata almost always included a de-identified subject ID, COVID-19 status, age in years and sex. HLA class I and class II types, where available, came from metadata supplied by the sample provider rather than from assay-based typing. What the study reported, not specific to this receptor: The quantity of clinical and demographic metadata differed by source and by participant and was supplied without curation.

The CDR3 runs 14 residues from the cysteine to the phenylalanine. Only the CDR3 region is kept as DNA, spanning 42 bases read in frame from base 1. V and J lose 6 bases and 0 bases, and a span of 6 bases separates them. Via the germline V gene (reference sequence), CDR1 is MNHNY and CDR2 SVGAGI. In Seattle, one collaborating source enrolled patients while the infection was active and tracked those patients longitudinally over the course of disease. Collaborating institutions collected whole blood in K2EDTA tubes following their own protocols. Collaborator samples were shipped for TCRbeta analysis as frozen whole blood, isolated PBMCs, or DNA extracted from either sample type. With regard to this clone: Its antigen is unknown. Per-base quality was not reported, and no clone a single base away is much larger than it.

TCRbeta CDR3 regions were amplified from genomic DNA by means of the immunoSEQ Assay, a bias-controlled multiplex PCR. The authors' pipeline ran thus. The number of nucleated cells in each sample was estimated by amplification of reference gene primers within the assay. Sequence reads were collapsed and filtered to measure the absolute abundance of every unique TCRbeta CDR3 rearrangement. For each sample, productive Simpson clonality was calculated by taking the square root of Simpson's diversity index across productive rearrangements. TCRdb stores this immuneACCESS table with in-frame sequences only. Part of the clones is absent; in the studies checked, under half of the shortfall reflects unresolved V genes, and no reason is known for the rest. V and J calls and clone size are as listed in that table; D and trimming were resolved from the DNA. The sample records around 190,000 clones, 75% to 85% of which are singletons. The ten largest clones take up roughly 9.6% of the sample.

This clonotype was sampled from a woman in her thirties or forties with COVID-19, enrolled during active disease. The chain employs TRBV6-6 and TRBJ1-6, and TRBD1 may be the D gene, going by 5 matching bases. Specimen: peripheral blood. The DNA sequence reads TGTGCCAGCAGAGACAGCTCCTATAATTCACCCCTCCACTTT. Its translation reads: CASRDSSYNSPLHF.